This TCR beta chain originates from a study of beta chain features in type 1 diabetes. Study-wide background: Healthy donors resembled patients in age, gender and cell yields. Study-wide results and caveats: Compared to healthy donors, patients appeared to have naive, central memory and Treg TCRB repertoires that were more alike. Sequencing used cDNA, and cells with high TCR expression could therefore be over-represented. Researchers could not determine here whether HLA type influences TCRB rearrangement. Significant though moderate, a shortening of TCRB CDR3s appeared in all four CD4+ subsets of Type 1 diabetes patients.

This CDR3 is built from 12 residues. Trimming pared 0 bases from V and 5 bases from J, leaving 4 bases between. Germline V gene data show CDR1 as SGHNT and CDR2 as YENEEA. Every isolated RNA sample was fully reverse transcribed, so sequencing captured expressed TCRB transcripts. Generated by immunoSEQ multiplex PCR, the TCRdb table keeps only in-frame clones and is missing some. The table has 500,000 to 650,000 clones, around 11% seen once. With regard to this clone: Its specificity is not known.

V and J are TRBV11-3 and TRBJ2-5; D is unresolved. This sequence was found in a man aged 25 to 45 with type 1 diabetes. Sequencing was performed on naive CD4+ T cells from blood. CDR3 in amino acids: CASSLDKETQYF. DNA of the CDR3: TGTGCCAGCAGCTTAGATAAGGAGACCCAGTACTTC.